This T cell receptor beta chain was obtained from a study of shared clonotypes between healthy human individuals. The method was immunoSEQ multiplex PCR; TCRdb's version includes in-frame clones alone and lacks a portion of them. The sample holds roughly 2.6 million clones, more than 90% seen once. Free of recent acute infections or vaccinations, the donors were healthy HIV-negative adults. CDR1 is SGHRS and CDR2 is YFSETQ in the germline V gene. The CDR3 spans 14 residues. The V end lost 4 bases, the J end lost 1 base, and 11 bases lay between the germline ends. The receptor comes from a man younger than 35 in good health. The sample comprised naive CD4+ T cells sorted from blood. Subset specified: CD45RA+ positively selected. This rearrangement joins TRBV5-1 to TRBJ1-2; no definite D call. As DNA, the CDR3 is TGCGCCAGCAGCCAAGATGGTGTTAACTATGGCTACACCTTC. Protein: CASSQDGVNYGYTF.